Many counts were recorded for the clone carrying this TCR beta chain. Its antigen is as yet unknown. The data originate from a study of identical twins. Study-wide results and limits: Part of the zero-insertion signal could reflect confounding by invariant MAIT and iNKT cells.

The V gene end was trimmed by 6 bases and the J gene end by 11 bases; junction bases not matched to a gene: 7. The CDR3 is 12 amino acids. The authors used template switching to add a universal primer site and gave cDNA unique molecular identifiers. In TCRdb, the 5' RACE reads were re-called with MiXCR into one record per CDR3 protein. The sample lists hundreds of thousands of distinct CDR3 sequences, approximately 7% occurring once. The sample was also reused in another study, on yellow fever vaccine responses in identical twins.

The material sequenced was memory (CD45RO+) T cells sorted from blood. The sequence derives from a woman younger than 30 in good health. This rearrangement joins TRBV12-3 or TRBV12-4 to TRBJ1-1; 9 bases fit TRBD1. This CDR3 is CASRRADRGAFF. The CDR3, as DNA: TGTGCCAGCAGGCGAGCTGACAGGGGGGCTTTCTTT.